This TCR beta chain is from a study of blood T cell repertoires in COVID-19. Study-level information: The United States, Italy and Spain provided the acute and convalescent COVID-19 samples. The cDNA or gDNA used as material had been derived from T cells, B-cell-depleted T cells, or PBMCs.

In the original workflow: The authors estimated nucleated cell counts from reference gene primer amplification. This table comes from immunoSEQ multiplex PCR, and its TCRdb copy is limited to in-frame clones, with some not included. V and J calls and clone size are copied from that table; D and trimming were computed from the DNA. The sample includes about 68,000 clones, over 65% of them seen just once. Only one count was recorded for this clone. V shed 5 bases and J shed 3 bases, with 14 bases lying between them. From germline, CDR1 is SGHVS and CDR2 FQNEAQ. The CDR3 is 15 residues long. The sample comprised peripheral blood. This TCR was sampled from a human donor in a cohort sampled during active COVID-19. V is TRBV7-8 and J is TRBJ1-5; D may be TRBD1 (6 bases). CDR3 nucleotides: TGTGCCAGCAGCCTGACAGGCAACCCCAATCAGCCCCAGCATTTT. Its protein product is CASSLTGNPNQPQHF.